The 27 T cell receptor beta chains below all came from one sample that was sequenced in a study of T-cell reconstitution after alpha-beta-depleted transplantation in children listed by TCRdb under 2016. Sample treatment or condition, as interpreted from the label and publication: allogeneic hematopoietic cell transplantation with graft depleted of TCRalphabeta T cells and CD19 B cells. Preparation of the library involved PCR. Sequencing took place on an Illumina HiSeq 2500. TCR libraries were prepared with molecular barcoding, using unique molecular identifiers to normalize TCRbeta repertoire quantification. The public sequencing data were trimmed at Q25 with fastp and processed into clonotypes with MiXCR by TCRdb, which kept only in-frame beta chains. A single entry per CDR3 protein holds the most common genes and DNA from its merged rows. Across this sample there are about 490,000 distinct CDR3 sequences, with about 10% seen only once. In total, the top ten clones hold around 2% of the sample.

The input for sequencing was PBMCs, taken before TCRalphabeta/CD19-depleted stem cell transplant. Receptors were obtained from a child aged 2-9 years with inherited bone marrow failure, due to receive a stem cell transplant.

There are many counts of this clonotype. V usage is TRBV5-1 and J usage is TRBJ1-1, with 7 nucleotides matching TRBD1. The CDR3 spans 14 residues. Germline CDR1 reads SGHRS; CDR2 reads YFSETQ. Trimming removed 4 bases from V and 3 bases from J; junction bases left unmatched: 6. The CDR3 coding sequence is TGCGCCAGCAGCCCCGACAGGGACTACACTGAAGCTTTCTTT. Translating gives CASSPDRDYTEAFF.

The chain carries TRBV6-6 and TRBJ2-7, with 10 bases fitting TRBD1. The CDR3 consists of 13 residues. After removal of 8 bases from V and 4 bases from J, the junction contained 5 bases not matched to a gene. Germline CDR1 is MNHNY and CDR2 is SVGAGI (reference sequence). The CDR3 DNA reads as TGTGCCAGCGAGAGGGACAGGGGATACGAGCAGTACTTC. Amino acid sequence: CASERDRGYEQYF.

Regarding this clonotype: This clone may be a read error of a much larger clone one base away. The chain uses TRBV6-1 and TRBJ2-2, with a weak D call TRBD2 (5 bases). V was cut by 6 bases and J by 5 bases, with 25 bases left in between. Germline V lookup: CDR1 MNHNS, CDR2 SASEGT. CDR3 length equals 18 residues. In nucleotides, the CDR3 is TGTGCCAGCAGCCGACAATTCACCCTATGGACGGGAACCGGGGAGCTGTTTTTT. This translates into CASSRQFTLWTGTGELFF.

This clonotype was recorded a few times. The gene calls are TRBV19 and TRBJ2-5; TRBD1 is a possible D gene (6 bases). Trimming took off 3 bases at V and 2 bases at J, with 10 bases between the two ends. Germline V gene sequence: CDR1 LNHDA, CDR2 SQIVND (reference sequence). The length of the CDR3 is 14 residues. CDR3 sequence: CASSIGQSQETQYF. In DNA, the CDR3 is TGTGCCAGTAGTATCGGACAGTCGCAAGAGACCCAGTACTTC.

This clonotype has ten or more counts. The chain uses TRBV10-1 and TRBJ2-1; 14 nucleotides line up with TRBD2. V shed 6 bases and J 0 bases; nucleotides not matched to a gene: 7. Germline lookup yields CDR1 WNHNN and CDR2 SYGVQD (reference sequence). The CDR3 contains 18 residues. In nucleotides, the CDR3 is TGCGCCAGCAGCCCGGGACTAGCGGGAGAGGGCTCCTACAATGAGCAGTTCTTC. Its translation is CASSPGLAGEGSYNEQFF.

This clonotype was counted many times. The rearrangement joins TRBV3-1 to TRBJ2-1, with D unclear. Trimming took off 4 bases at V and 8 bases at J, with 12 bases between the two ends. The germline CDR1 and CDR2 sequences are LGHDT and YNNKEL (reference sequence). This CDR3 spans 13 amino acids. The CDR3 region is CASSPSYGDEQFF. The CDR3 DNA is TGTGCCAGCAGCCCCTCCTATGGCGATGAGCAGTTCTTC.

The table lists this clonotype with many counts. CDR3 sequence: CASSEWGSTDTQYF. The CDR3 nucleotides are TGTGCCAGCAGTGAATGGGGTAGCACAGATACGCAGTATTTT. V usage is TRBV25-1 and J usage is TRBJ2-3; D not resolved. Germline assignment: CDR1 MGHDK and CDR2 SYGVNS. The CDR3 runs to 14 residues. V lost 1 base and J 0 bases, leaving 5 bases between the germline ends.

CDR3: CASSGREVLYEQYF. CDR3 bases: TGTGCCAGCAGTGGGCGGGAGGTCCTCTACGAGCAGTACTTC. The chain uses TRBV2 and TRBJ2-7, with 8 nucleotides matching TRBD2. Germline loops: CDR1 SNHLY, CDR2 FYNNEI. The CDR3 runs 14 residues. Trimming took 4 bases from V and 3 from J; bases not matched to a gene: 5.

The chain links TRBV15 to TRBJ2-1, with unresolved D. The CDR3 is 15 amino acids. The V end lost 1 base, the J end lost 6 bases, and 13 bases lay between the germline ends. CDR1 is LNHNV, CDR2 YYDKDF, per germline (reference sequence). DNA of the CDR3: TGTGCCACCAGCAGAGGGCTAACTCTGGGCAATGAGCAGTTCTTC. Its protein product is CATSRGLTLGNEQFF.

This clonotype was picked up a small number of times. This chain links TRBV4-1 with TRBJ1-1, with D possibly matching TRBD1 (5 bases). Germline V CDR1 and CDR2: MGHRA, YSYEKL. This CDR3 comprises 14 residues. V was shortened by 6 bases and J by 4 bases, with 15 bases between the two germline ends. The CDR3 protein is CASRLGQGSTEAFF. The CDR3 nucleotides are TGCGCCAGCAGGTTAGGGCAGGGTAGCACTGAAGCTTTCTTT.

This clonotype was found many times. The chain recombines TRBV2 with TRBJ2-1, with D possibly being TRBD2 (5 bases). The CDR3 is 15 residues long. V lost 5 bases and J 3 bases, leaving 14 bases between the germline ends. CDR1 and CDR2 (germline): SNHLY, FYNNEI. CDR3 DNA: TGTGCCAGCAGTTTCCAGCGGAGCGACTACAATGAGCAGTTCTTC. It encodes CASSFQRSDYNEQFF.

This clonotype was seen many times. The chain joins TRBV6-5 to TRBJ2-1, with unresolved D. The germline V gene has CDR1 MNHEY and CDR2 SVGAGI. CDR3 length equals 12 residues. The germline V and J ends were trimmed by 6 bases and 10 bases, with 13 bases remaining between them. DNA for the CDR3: TGTGCCAGCAGCCATCGTACCAAGGAGCAGTTCTTC. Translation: CASSHRTKEQFF.

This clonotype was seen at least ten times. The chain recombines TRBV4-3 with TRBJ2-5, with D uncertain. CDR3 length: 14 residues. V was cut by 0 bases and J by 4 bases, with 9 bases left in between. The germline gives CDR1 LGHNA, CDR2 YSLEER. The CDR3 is CASSQDRQVETQYF. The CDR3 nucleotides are TGCGCCAGCAGCCAAGATCGGCAGGTAGAGACCCAGTACTTC.

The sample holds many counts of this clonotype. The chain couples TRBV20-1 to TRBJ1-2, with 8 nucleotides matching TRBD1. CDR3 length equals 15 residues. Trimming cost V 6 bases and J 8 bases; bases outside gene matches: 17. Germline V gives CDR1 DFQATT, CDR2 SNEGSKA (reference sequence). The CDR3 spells CSAIRLVDRAEGYTF. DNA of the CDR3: TGCAGTGCCATACGACTAGTGGACAGGGCGGAGGGCTACACCTTC.

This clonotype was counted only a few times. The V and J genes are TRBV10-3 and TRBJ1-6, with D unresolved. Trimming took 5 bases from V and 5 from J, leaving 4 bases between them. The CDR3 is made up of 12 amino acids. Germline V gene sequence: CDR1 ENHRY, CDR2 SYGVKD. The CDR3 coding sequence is TGTGCCATCAGTCAAAATAATTCACCCCTCCACTTT. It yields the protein CAISQNNSPLHF.

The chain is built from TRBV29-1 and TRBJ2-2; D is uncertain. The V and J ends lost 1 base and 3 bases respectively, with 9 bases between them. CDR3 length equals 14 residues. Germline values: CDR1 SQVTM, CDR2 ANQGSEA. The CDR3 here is CSVEGLGYTGELFF. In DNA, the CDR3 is TGCAGCGTTGAAGGTTTGGGGTACACCGGGGAGCTGTTTTTT.

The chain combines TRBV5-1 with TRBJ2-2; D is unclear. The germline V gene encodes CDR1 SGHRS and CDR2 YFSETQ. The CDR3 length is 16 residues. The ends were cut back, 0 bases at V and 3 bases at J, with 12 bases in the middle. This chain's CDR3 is CASSLAAGRYTGELFF. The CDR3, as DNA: TGCGCCAGCAGCTTGGCCGCAGGAAGGTACACCGGGGAGCTGTTTTTT.

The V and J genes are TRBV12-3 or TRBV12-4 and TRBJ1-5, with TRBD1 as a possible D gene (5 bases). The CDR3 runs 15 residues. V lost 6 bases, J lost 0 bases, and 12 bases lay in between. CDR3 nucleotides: TGTGCCAGCAGAACCGACCAGGGTAGCAATCAGCCCCAGCATTTT. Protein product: CASRTDQGSNQPQHF.

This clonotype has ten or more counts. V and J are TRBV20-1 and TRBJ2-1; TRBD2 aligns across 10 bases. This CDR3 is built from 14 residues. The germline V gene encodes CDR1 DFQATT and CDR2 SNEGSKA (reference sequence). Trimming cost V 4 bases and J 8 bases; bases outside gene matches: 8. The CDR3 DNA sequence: TGCAGTGCTAAGGGACTAGCGAGGTATTATGAGCAGTTCTTC. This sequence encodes CSAKGLARYYEQFF.

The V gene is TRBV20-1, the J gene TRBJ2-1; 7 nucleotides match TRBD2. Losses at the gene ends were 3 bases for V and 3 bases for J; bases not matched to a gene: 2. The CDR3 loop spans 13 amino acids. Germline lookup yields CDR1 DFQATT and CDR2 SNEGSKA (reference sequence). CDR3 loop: CSASLAVYNEQFF. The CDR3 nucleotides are TGCAGTGCTAGCCTAGCGGTCTACAATGAGCAGTTCTTC.

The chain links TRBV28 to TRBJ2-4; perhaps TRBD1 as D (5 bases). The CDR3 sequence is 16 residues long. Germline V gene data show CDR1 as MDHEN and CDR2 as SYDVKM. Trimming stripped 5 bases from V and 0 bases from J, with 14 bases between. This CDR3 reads CASSGAETLAKNIQYF. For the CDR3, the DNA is TGTGCCAGCAGTGGGGCCGAAACCCTAGCCAAAAACATTCAGTACTTC.

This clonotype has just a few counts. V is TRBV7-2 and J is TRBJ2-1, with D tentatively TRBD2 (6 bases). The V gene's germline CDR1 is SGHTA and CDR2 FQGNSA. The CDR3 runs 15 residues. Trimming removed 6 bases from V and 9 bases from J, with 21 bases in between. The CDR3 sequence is CASSYPPTGASEQFF. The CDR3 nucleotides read TGTGCCAGCAGTTACCCACCGACGGGAGCCTCTGAGCAGTTCTTC.

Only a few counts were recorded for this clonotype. The DNA for the CDR3 is TGCAGTGCTAGGGGAAGCCCGACCTACGAGCAGTACTTC. Translated, it gives CSARGSPTYEQYF. The chain recombines TRBV20-1 with TRBJ2-7; no clear D. The CDR3 runs to 13 residues. The ends were cut back, 3 bases at V and 2 bases at J, with 11 bases in the middle. Germline-derived CDR1 and CDR2 are DFQATT and SNEGSKA (reference sequence).

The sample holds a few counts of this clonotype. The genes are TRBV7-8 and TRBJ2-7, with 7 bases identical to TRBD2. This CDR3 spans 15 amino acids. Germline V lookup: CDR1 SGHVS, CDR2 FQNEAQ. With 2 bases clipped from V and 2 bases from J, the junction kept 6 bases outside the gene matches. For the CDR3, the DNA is TGTGCCAGCAGCTTACTAGCGGCCCCCCCCTACGAGCAGTACTTC. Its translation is CASSLLAAPPYEQYF. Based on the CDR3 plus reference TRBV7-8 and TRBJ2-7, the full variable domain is GAGVSQSPRYKVAKRGQDVALRCDPISGHVSLFWYQQALGQGPEFLTYFQNEAQLDKSGLPSDRFFAERPEGSVSTLKIQRTQQEDSAVYLCASSLLAAPPYEQYFGPGTRLTVT.

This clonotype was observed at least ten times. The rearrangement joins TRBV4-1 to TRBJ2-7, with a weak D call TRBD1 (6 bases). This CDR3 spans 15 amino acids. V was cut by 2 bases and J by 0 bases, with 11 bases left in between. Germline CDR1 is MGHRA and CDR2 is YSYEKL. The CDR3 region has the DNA TGCGCCAGCAGCCAACCCGACAGGAGCTCCTACGAGCAGTACTTC. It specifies CASSQPDRSSYEQYF.

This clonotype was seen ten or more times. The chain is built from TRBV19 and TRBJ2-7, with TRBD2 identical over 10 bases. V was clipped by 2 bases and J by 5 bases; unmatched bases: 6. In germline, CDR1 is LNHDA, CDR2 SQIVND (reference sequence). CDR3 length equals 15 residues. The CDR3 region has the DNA TGTGCCAGTAGTATACTAGCGGGAGAAGAAGACGAGCAGTACTTC. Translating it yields CASSILAGEEDEQYF.

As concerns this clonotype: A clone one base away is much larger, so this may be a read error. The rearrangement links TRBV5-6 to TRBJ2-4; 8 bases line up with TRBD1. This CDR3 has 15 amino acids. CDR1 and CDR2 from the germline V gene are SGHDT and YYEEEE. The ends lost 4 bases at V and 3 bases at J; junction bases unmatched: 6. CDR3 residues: CASSRQGIGKNIQYF. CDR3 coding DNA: TGTGCCAGCAGCCGACAGGGGATAGGCAAAAACATTCAGTACTTC.